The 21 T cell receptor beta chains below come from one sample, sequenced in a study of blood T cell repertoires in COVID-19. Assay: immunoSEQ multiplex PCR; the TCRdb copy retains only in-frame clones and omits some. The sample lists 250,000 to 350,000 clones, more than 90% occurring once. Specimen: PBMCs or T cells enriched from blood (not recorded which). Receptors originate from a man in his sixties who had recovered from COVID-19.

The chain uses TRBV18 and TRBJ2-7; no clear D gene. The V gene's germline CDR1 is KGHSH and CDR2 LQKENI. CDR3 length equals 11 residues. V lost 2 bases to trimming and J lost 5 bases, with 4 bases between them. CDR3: CASSPADEQYF. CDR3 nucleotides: TGTGCCAGCTCACCAGCGGACGAGCAGTACTTC.

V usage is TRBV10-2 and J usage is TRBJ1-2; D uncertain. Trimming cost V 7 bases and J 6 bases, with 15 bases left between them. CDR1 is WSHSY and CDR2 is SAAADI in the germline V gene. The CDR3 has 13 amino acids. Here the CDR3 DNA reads TGCGCCAGCAACGCAGGTGCGAAGAATGGCTACACCTTC. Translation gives CASNAGAKNGYTF.

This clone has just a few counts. The CDR3 spells CASSQDGGREQFF. The CDR3 DNA follows: TGTGCCAGCAGCCAGGACGGGGGGCGTGAGCAGTTCTTC. The rearrangement joins TRBV7-9 to TRBJ2-1; TRBD2 is a possible D gene (7 bases). The V end lost 5 bases, the J end lost 9 bases, and 14 bases lay between the germline ends. CDR3 length equals 13 residues. Germline V gene data show CDR1 as SEHNR and CDR2 as FQNEAQ (reference sequence).

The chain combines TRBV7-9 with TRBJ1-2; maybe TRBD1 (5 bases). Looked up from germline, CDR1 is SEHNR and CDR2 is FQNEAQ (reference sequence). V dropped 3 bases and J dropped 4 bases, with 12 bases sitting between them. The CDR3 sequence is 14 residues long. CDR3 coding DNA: TGTGCCAGCAGCTTTTTGACAGAGGCCTATGGCTACACCTTC. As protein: CASSFLTEAYGYTF.

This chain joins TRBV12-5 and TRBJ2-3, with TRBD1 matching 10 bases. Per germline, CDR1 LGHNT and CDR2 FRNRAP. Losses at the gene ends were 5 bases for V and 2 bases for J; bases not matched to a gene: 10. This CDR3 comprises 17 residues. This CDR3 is CASGHPPGQGFTDTQYF. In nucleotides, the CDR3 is TGTGCTAGTGGTCATCCTCCGGGACAGGGGTTCACAGATACGCAGTATTTT.

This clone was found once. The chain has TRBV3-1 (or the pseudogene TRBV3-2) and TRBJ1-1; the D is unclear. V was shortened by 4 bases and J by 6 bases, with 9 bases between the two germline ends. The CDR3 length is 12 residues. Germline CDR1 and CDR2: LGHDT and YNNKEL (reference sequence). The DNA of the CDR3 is TGTGCCAGCAGCCCCCCCCGGGCTGAAGCTTTCTTT. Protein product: CASSPPRAEAFF.

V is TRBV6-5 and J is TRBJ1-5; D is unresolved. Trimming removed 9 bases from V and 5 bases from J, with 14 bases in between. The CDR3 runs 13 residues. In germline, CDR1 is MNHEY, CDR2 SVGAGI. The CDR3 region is CASVQFKDQPQHF. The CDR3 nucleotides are TGTGCCAGTGTTCAGTTTAAAGATCAGCCCCAGCATTTT.

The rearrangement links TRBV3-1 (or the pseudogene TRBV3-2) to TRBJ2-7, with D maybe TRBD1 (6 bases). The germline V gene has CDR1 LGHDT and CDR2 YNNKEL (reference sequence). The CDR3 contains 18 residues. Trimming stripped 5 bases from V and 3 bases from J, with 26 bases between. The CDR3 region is CASSGYAGVGVKFYEQYF. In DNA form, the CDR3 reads TGTGCCAGCAGCGGATATGCAGGGGTTGGCGTCAAGTTCTACGAGCAGTACTTC.

This CDR3 reads CASSYPPDRSHEQYF. As DNA, the CDR3 is TGTGCCAGCAGTTACCCCCCGGACAGGTCCCACGAGCAGTACTTC. V and J are TRBV6-6 and TRBJ2-7, with TRBD1 matching over 7 bases. The CDR3 spans 15 residues. V shed 2 bases and J 5 bases; nucleotides not matched to a gene: 9. Germline CDR1 MNHNY, CDR2 SVGAGI (reference sequence).

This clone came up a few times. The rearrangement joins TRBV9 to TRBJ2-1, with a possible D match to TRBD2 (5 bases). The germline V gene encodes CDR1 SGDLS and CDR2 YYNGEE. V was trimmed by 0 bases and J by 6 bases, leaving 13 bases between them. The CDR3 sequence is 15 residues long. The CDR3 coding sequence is TGTGCCAGCAGCGTAGCACACAAAGCGGCCAATGAGCAGTTCTTC. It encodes CASSVAHKAANEQFF.

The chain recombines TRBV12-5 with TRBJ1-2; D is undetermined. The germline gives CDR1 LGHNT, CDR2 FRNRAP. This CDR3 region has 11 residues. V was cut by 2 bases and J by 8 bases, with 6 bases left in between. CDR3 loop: CASGLNEGYTF. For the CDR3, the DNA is TGTGCTAGTGGTTTGAATGAGGGCTACACCTTC. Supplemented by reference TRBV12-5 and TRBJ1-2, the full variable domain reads DARVTQTPRHKVTEMGQEVTMRCQPILGHNTVFWYRQTMMQGLELLAYFRNRAPLDDSGMPKDRFSAEMPDATLATLKIQPSEPRDSAVYFCASGLNEGYTFGSGTRLTVV.

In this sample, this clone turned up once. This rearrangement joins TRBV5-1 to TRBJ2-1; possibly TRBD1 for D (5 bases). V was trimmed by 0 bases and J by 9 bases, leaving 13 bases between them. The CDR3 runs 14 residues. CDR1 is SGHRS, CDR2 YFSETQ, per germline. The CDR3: CASSLAGQPAEQFF. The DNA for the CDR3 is TGCGCCAGCAGCTTGGCAGGACAACCTGCTGAGCAGTTCTTC.

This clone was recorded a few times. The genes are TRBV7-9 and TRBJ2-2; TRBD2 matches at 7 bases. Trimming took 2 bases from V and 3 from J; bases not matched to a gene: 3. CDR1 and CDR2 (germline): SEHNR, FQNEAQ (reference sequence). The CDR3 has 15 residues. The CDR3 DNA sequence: TGTGCCAGCAGCTTACAGGGAGGGGACACCGGGGAGCTGTTTTTT. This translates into CASSLQGGDTGELFF. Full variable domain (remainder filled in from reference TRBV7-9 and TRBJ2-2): DTGVSQNPRHKITKRGQNVTFRCDPISEHNRLYWYRQTLGQGPEFLTYFQNEAQLEKSRLLSDRFSAERPKGSFSTLEIQRTEQGDSAMYLCASSLQGGDTGELFFGEGSRLTVL.

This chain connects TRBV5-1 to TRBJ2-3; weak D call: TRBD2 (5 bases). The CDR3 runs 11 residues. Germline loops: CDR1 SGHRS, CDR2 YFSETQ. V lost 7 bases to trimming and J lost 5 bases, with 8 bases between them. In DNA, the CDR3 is TGCGCCAGCTTTGCGGGAGATACGCAGTATTTT. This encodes CASFAGDTQYF.

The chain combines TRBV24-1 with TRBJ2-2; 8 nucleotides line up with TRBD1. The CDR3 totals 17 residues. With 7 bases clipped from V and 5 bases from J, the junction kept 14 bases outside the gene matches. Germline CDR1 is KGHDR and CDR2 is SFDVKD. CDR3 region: CATRDRGQGLKTGELFF. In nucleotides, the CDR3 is TGTGCCACCAGGGATCGAGGACAGGGTTTAAAAACCGGGGAGCTGTTTTTT.

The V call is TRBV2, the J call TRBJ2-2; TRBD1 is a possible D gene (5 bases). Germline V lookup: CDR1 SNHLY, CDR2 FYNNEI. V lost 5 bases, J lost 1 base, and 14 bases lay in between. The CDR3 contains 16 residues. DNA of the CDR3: TGTGCCAGCAGTAACTCTCCAGGGTTGAACACCGGGGAGCTGTTTTTT. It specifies CASSNSPGLNTGELFF.

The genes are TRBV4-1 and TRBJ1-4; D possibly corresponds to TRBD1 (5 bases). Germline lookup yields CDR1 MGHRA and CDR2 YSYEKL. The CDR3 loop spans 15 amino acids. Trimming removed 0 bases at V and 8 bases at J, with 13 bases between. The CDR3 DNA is TGCGCCAGCAGCCAAGACCCCAGGGTAGGCGAAAAACTGTTTTTT. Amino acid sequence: CASSQDPRVGEKLFF.

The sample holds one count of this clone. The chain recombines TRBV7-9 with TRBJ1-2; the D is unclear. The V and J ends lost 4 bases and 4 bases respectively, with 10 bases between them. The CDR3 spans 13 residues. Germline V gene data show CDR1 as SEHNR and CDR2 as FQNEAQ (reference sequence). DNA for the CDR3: TGTGCCAGCAGCTCAGCCCAACTCTATGGCTACACCTTC. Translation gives CASSSAQLYGYTF.

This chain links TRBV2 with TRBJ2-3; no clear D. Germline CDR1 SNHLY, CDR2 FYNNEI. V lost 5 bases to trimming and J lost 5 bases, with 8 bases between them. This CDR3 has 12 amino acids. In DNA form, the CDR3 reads TGTGCCAGCAGTTCTCCGGTAGATACGCAGTATTTT. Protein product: CASSSPVDTQYF. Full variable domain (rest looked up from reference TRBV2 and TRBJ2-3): EPEVTQTPSHQVTQMGQEVILRCVPISNHLYFYWYRQILGQKVEFLVSFYNNEISEKSEIFDDQFSVERPDGSNFTLKIRSTKLEDSAMYFCASSSPVDTQYFGPGTRLTVL.

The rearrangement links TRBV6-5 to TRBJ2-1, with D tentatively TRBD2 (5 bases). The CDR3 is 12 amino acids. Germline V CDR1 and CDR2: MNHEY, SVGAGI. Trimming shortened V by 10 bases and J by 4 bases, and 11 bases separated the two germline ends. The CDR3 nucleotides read TGTGCCACAAGAAGGGAGTACAATGAGCAGTTCTTC. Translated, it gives CATRREYNEQFF.

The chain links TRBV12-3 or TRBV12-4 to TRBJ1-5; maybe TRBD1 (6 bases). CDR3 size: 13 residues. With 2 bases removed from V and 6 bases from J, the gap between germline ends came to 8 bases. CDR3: CASSLYRAQPQHF. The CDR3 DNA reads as TGTGCCAGCAGTTTATACAGGGCTCAGCCCCAGCATTTT.